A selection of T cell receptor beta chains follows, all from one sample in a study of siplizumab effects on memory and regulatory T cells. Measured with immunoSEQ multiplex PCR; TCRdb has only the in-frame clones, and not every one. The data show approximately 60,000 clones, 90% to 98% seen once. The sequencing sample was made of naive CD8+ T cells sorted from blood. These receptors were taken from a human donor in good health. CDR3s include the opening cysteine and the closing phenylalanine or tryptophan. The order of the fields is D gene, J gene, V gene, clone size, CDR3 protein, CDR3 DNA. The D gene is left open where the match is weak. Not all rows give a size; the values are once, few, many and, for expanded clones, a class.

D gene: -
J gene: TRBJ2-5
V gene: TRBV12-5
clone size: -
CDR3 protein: CASGPWNPGTQYF
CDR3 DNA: TGTGCTAGTGGTCCGTGGAATCCGGGGACCCAGTACTTC

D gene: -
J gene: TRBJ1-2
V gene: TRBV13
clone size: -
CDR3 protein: CASSSTETYGYTF
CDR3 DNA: TGTGCCAGCAGCTCGACAGAGACTTATGGCTACACCTTC

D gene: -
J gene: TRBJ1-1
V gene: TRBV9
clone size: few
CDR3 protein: CASTRQDGGTEAFF
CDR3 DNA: TGTGCCAGCACCCGACAGGACGGGGGGACTGAAGCTTTCTTT

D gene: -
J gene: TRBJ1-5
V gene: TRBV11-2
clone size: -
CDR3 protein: CASSLDGSNQPQHF
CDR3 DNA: TGTGCCAGCAGCCTGGACGGAAGCAATCAGCCCCAGCATTTT

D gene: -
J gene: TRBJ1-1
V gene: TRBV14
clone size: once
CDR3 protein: CASSQAMITEAFF
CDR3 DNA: TGTGCCAGCAGCCAAGCTATGATCACTGAAGCTTTCTTT

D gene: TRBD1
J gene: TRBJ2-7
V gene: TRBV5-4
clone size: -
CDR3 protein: CASSVEGQGWEEQYF
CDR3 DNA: TGTGCCAGCAGCGTGGAAGGACAGGGATGGGAGGAGCAGTACTTC

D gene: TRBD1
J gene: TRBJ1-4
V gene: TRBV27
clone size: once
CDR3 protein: CASSPQGGDEKLFF
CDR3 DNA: TGTGCCAGCAGTCCACAGGGGGGAGATGAAAAACTGTTTTTT

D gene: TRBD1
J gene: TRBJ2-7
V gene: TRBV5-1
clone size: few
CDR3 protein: CASSTGTGDKFLGEQYF
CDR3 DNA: TGCGCCAGCAGCACCGGGACAGGGGATAAATTTTTGGGGGAGCAGTACTTC

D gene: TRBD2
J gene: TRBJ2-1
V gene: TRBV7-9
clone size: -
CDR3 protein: CASSLISGGLKSYNEQFF
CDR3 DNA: TGTGCCAGCAGCTTGATTAGCGGGGGCTTGAAGTCCTACAATGAGCAGTTCTTC

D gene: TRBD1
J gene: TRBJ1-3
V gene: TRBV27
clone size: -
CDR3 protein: CASSSGTGAGNTIYF
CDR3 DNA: TGTGCCAGCAGTTCCGGGACAGGGGCTGGAAACACCATATATTTT

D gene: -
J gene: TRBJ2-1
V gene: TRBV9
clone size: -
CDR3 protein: CASSAQGHEQFF
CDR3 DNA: TGTGCCAGCAGCGCACAGGGCCATGAGCAGTTCTTC

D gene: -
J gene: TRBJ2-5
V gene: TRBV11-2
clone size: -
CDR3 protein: CASSFDKETQYF
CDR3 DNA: TGTGCCAGCAGCTTTGACAAAGAGACCCAGTACTTC

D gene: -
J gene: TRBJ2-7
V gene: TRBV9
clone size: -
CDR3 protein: CASSHQGGGDEQYF
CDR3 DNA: TGTGCCAGCAGCCATCAGGGGGGCGGCGACGAGCAGTACTTC

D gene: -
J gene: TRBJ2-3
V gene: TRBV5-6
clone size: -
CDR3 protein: CASRLWGGATDTQYF
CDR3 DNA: TGTGCCAGCCGCCTTTGGGGGGGGGCCACAGATACGCAGTATTTT

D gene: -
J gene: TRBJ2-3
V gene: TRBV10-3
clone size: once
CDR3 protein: CAIRDSTDTQYF
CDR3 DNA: TGTGCCATCAGGGACAGCACAGATACGCAGTATTTT

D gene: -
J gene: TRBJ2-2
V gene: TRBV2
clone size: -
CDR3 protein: CASSVENGELFF
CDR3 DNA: TGTGCCAGCAGTGTAGAGAACGGGGAGCTGTTTTTT

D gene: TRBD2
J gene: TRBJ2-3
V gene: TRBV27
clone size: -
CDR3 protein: CASRDSGLADTDTQYF
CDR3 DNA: TGTGCCAGCAGGGACTCAGGACTAGCGGACACAGATACGCAGTATTTT

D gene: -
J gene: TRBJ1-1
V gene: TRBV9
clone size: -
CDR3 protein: CASSAPGGATEAFF
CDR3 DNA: TGTGCCAGCAGCGCACCGGGGGGAGCCACTGAAGCTTTCTTT

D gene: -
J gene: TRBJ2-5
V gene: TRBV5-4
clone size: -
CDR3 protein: CASTGGPETQYF
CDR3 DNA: TGTGCCAGCACGGGGGGCCCGGAGACCCAGTACTTC